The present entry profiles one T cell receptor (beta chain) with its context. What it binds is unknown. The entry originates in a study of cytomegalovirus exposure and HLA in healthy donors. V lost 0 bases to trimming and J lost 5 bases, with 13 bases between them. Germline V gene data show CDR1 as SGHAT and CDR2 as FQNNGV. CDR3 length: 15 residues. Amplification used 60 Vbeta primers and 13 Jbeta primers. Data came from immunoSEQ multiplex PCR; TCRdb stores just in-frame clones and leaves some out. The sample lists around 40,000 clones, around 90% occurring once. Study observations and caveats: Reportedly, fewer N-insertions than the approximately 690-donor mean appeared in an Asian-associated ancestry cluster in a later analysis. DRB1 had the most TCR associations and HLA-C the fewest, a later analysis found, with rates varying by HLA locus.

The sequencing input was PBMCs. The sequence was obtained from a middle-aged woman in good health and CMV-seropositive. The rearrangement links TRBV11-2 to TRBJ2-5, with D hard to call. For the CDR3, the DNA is TGTGCCAGCAGCTTAGACCCTGGCCTCTGGGAGACCCAGTACTTC. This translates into CASSLDPGLWETQYF.